This is a list of T cell receptor beta chains from one sample in a study of cytomegalovirus exposure and HLA in healthy donors. TCRdb's copy holds only in-frame clones and misses some; the assay was immunoSEQ multiplex PCR. The sample holds 75,000 to 100,000 clones, 65% to 80% seen once. The material sequenced was PBMCs. The receptors derive from a female donor in good health and CMV-seropositive. Both conserved end residues are part of each CDR3. Fields, in order: clone size, J gene, V gene, D gene, CDR3 protein, CDR3 DNA. D genes are given only for firm matches. Expanded clones get a size class; other rows say once, few or many, or leave the size out.

abundance: few; j_gene: TRBJ1-4; v_gene: TRBV2; d_gene: NA; CDR3aa: CASSRTGTDEKLFF; CDR3nt: TGTGCCAGCAGTAGAACCGGGACTGATGAAAAACTGTTTTTT
abundance: NA; j_gene: TRBJ1-2; v_gene: TRBV29-1; d_gene: NA; CDR3aa: CSVELGAGPRAGYTF; CDR3nt: TGCAGCGTTGAACTGGGGGCAGGTCCAAGGGCGGGCTACACCTTC
abundance: NA; j_gene: TRBJ1-5; v_gene: TRBV30; d_gene: TRBD1; CDR3aa: CAWNTGTGSQPQHF; CDR3nt: TGTGCCTGGAACACCGGGACAGGGAGTCAGCCCCAGCATTTT
abundance: few; j_gene: TRBJ1-1; v_gene: TRBV7-9; d_gene: NA; CDR3aa: CASSQGNTEAFF; CDR3nt: TGTGCCAGCAGCCAGGGGAACACTGAAGCTTTCTTT
abundance: NA; j_gene: TRBJ2-1; v_gene: TRBV7-2; d_gene: TRBD2; CDR3aa: CASSKNREGYNEQFF; CDR3nt: TGTGCCAGCAGCAAAAACCGGGAGGGTTACAATGAGCAGTTCTTC
abundance: NA; j_gene: TRBJ1-4; v_gene: TRBV5-1; d_gene: TRBD1; CDR3aa: CASSLLGTANEKLFF; CDR3nt: TGCGCCAGCAGCCTTCTCGGGACAGCGAATGAAAAACTGTTTTTT
abundance: NA; j_gene: TRBJ1-2; v_gene: TRBV19; d_gene: TRBD1; CDR3aa: CASRPPGQGYYGYTF; CDR3nt: TGTGCCAGTAGGCCACCGGGACAGGGGTACTATGGCTACACCTTC
abundance: NA; j_gene: TRBJ2-7; v_gene: TRBV6-1; d_gene: TRBD1; CDR3aa: CASKPGTGLYEQYF; CDR3nt: TGTGCCAGCAAGCCCGGGACAGGGCTCTACGAGCAGTACTTC
abundance: NA; j_gene: TRBJ1-1; v_gene: TRBV7-9; d_gene: TRBD1; CDR3aa: CASSLALGTGDTEAFF; CDR3nt: TGTGCCAGCAGCTTAGCGCTAGGGACAGGGGACACTGAAGCTTTCTTT
abundance: NA; j_gene: TRBJ1-2; v_gene: TRBV28; d_gene: NA; CDR3aa: CASSLDRMYGYTF; CDR3nt: TGTGCCAGCAGTCTAGACAGGATGTATGGCTACACCTTC
abundance: NA; j_gene: TRBJ1-1; v_gene: TRBV13; d_gene: TRBD1; CDR3aa: CASSLGQQEAFF; CDR3nt: TGTGCCAGCAGCTTGGGACAGCAGGAAGCTTTCTTT
abundance: NA; j_gene: TRBJ1-5; v_gene: TRBV6-6; d_gene: NA; CDR3aa: CASSLTGTNQPQHF; CDR3nt: TGTGCCAGCAGTCTTACAGGAACCAATCAGCCCCAGCATTTT
abundance: NA; j_gene: TRBJ1-4; v_gene: TRBV10-3; d_gene: TRBD1; CDR3aa: CAIRTGEATNEKLFF; CDR3nt: TGTGCCATCCGGACAGGGGAGGCAACTAATGAAAAACTGTTTTTT
abundance: NA; j_gene: TRBJ1-3; v_gene: TRBV4-2; d_gene: NA; CDR3aa: CASSPRGNTIYF; CDR3nt: TGTGCCAGCAGCCCCAGAGGAAACACCATATATTTT